Included here is one TCR beta chain sequence, with context. Germline CDR1 SNHLY, CDR2 FYNNEI. V shed 6 bases, J shed 0 bases, and the junction held 2 bases outside the gene matches. The CDR3 runs 14 residues. This record comes from a study of blood T cell repertoires in COVID-19. Authors' methods: How many nucleated cells were present was estimated from reference gene primer amplification. The data were produced by immunoSEQ multiplex PCR, yet TCRdb's version contains in-frame clones alone and is incomplete. The DNA gave D and trimming, while V, J and clone size come from that table. There are fewer than 350,000 clones in the sample; around 88% occur only once, and approximately 2.2% lies in the top ten.

Sequenced sample: peripheral blood. The receptor comes from a woman aged 25 to 45 who had recovered from COVID-19. The V gene is TRBV2, the J gene TRBJ1-3, with 7 bases identical to TRBD1. CDR3 protein: CASRDRISGNTIYF. CDR3 DNA: TGTGCCAGCAGGGACAGGATCTCTGGAAACACCATATATTTT.